A selection of T cell receptor beta chains follows, all from one sample in a study of blood T cell repertoires in COVID-19. Clones were sequenced by immunoSEQ multiplex PCR, and TCRdb holds only the in-frame ones, with some missing. The top ten clones hold approximately 9.1% of a sample with some 150,000 clones, under 90% of them seen once. Sequencing was performed on peripheral blood. These receptors were collected from a woman aged 55-69 years with active or convalescent COVID-19. Both conserved end residues are part of each CDR3. The order of the fields is V gene, J gene, D gene, clone size, CDR3 protein, CDR3 DNA. The D gene is left open where the match is weak. The size of a clone is reported for some rows only, either as once, few or many, or as a class for expanded clones.

V: TRBV30
J: TRBJ1-2
D: TRBD1
size: many
CDR3: CAWSPGGNYGYTF
DNA: TGTGCCTGGAGCCCAGGGGGCAACTATGGCTACACCTTC

V: TRBV5-8
J: TRBJ2-7
D: NA
size: NA
CDR3: CASGQLYEQYF
DNA: TGTGCCAGCGGACAGCTTTACGAGCAGTACTTC

V: TRBV11-2
J: TRBJ1-5
D: NA
size: few
CDR3: CASSLASGQPQHF
DNA: TGTGCCAGCAGCTTAGCAAGTGGCCAGCCCCAGCATTTT

V: TRBV7-9
J: TRBJ2-4
D: NA
size: NA
CDR3: CASSSTAALAKNIQYF
DNA: TGTGCCAGCAGCTCTACGGCGGCTCTAGCCAAAAACATTCAGTACTTC

V: TRBV6-1
J: TRBJ1-1
D: TRBD1
size: NA
CDR3: CASSAHGGGQGGTEAFF
DNA: TGTGCCAGCAGTGCTCATGGAGGGGGACAGGGGGGAACTGAAGCTTTCTTT

V: TRBV7-9
J: TRBJ2-7
D: NA
size: NA
CDR3: CASSLTGTAEQYF
DNA: TGTGCCAGCAGCTTAACAGGGACCGCCGAGCAGTACTTC

V: TRBV9
J: TRBJ2-3
D: NA
size: NA
CDR3: CASSGEGVVQRAFTDTQYF
DNA: TGTGCCAGCAGCGGCGAAGGGGTTGTTCAGCGGGCGTTCACAGATACGCAGTATTTT

V: TRBV24-1
J: TRBJ2-3
D: TRBD2
size: NA
CDR3: CATSDLGLAGSSRDTQYF
DNA: TGTGCCACCAGTGACCTAGGACTAGCGGGCTCATCGAGAGATACGCAGTATTTT

V: TRBV5-1
J: TRBJ1-5
D: NA
size: few
CDR3: CASSPGEWSNQPQHF
DNA: TGCGCCAGCAGCCCAGGGGAGTGGAGCAATCAGCCCCAGCATTTT

V: TRBV7-2
J: TRBJ2-3
D: TRBD1
size: NA
CDR3: CASSSGQGADVSAQYF
DNA: TGTGCCAGCAGCTCTGGACAGGGGGCGGACGTTAGTGCGCAGTATTTT

V: TRBV5-4
J: TRBJ1-2
D: NA
size: NA
CDR3: CASSLRGARGYTF
DNA: TGTGCCAGCAGCTTGCGGGGGGCGCGTGGCTACACCTTC

V: TRBV7-2
J: TRBJ1-1
D: NA
size: NA
CDR3: CASSLAFRGTEAFF
DNA: TGTGCCAGCAGCTTAGCATTCAGGGGCACTGAAGCTTTCTTT

V: TRBV19
J: TRBJ2-1
D: TRBD1
size: NA
CDR3: CASRDRGFRNEQFF
DNA: TGTGCCAGTAGAGACAGGGGGTTCAGGAATGAGCAGTTCTTC

V: TRBV7-9
J: TRBJ1-6
D: NA
size: NA
CDR3: CASSSGTHNSPLHF
DNA: TGTGCCAGCAGTTCAGGGACTCATAATTCACCCCTCCACTTT

V: TRBV6-5
J: TRBJ1-2
D: NA
size: NA
CDR3: CASMSGVRGGYTF
DNA: TGTGCCAGCATGAGCGGAGTGCGAGGTGGCTACACCTTC

V: TRBV30
J: TRBJ2-2
D: TRBD2
size: NA
CDR3: CAWSRKLAGASTGELFF
DNA: TGTGCCTGGAGCCGAAAACTAGCGGGAGCGTCCACCGGGGAGCTGTTTTTT

V: TRBV10-2
J: TRBJ2-3
D: TRBD1
size: NA
CDR3: CASTGTGQQDTQYF
DNA: TGCGCCAGCACCGGGACAGGCCAGCAAGATACGCAGTATTTT

V: TRBV6-2/TRBV6-3
J: TRBJ1-6
D: NA
size: NA
CDR3: CASSYRSPLHF
DNA: TGTGCCAGCAGTTACCGTTCACCCCTCCACTTT

V: TRBV5-1
J: TRBJ2-2
D: NA
size: NA
CDR3: CASSLESGNTGELFF
DNA: TGCGCCAGCAGCTTGGAGAGCGGTAACACCGGGGAGCTGTTTTTT

V: TRBV24-1
J: TRBJ2-1
D: TRBD2
size: NA
CDR3: CATSDWGTSGRGDEQFF
DNA: TGTGCCACCAGTGATTGGGGGACTAGCGGGAGAGGGGATGAGCAGTTCTTC

V: TRBV28
J: TRBJ1-2
D: NA
size: NA
CDR3: CASSLAGRRGGYTF
DNA: TGTGCCAGCAGTTTAGCGGGGAGGAGAGGAGGCTACACCTTC

V: TRBV18
J: TRBJ2-5
D: TRBD1
size: NA
CDR3: CASSPPTGGETQYF
DNA: TGTGCCAGCTCACCCCCGACAGGGGGAGAGACCCAGTACTTC

V: TRBV12-3/TRBV12-4
J: TRBJ1-4
D: NA
size: NA
CDR3: CASASGNDEKLFF
DNA: TGTGCCAGCGCATCAGGGAATGATGAAAAACTGTTTTTT

V: TRBV11-2
J: TRBJ2-3
D: NA
size: NA
CDR3: CASSLVRGGDTDTQYF
DNA: TGTGCCAGCAGCTTAGTACGAGGCGGGGACACAGATACGCAGTATTTT

V: TRBV5-8
J: TRBJ2-1
D: TRBD2
size: NA
CDR3: CASSFGTSGNNEQFF
DNA: TGTGCCAGCAGTTTTGGGACTAGCGGAAACAATGAGCAGTTCTTC

V: TRBV7-2
J: TRBJ2-7
D: NA
size: NA
CDR3: CASSLAVQSYEQYF
DNA: TGTGCCAGCAGCTTAGCAGTACAGTCCTACGAGCAGTACTTC

V: TRBV7-8
J: TRBJ1-2
D: NA
size: NA
CDR3: CASSLSGQNYGYTF
DNA: TGTGCCAGCAGCTTATCCGGACAGAACTATGGCTACACCTTC

V: TRBV29-1
J: TRBJ1-2
D: NA
size: NA
CDR3: CSVVSNYGYTF
DNA: TGCAGCGTTGTCAGTAACTATGGCTACACCTTC

V: TRBV11-2
J: TRBJ2-3
D: NA
size: NA
CDR3: CASSSWRADYTDTQYF
DNA: TGTGCCAGCAGCTCCTGGAGGGCGGATTACACAGATACGCAGTATTTT

V: TRBV7-9
J: TRBJ2-7
D: TRBD2
size: NA
CDR3: CASSSSGGRGEQYF
DNA: TGTGCCAGCAGCTCATCGGGAGGTAGAGGCGAGCAGTACTTC

V: TRBV28
J: TRBJ2-4
D: NA
size: NA
CDR3: CASSPRGQGWNIQYF
DNA: TGTGCCAGCAGTCCGAGAGGGCAGGGGTGGAACATTCAGTACTTC

V: TRBV6-5
J: TRBJ2-3
D: TRBD2
size: few
CDR3: CASSYGGLAADTQYF
DNA: TGTGCCAGCAGTTACGGAGGGCTAGCGGCAGATACGCAGTATTTT

V: TRBV12-3/TRBV12-4
J: TRBJ1-1
D: NA
size: NA
CDR3: CASSQKARTEAFF
DNA: TGTGCCAGCAGTCAAAAGGCGAGGACTGAAGCTTTCTTT

V: TRBV18
J: TRBJ2-1
D: TRBD1
size: once
CDR3: CASSPPGQYNEQFF
DNA: TGTGCCAGCTCACCACCGGGACAGTACAATGAGCAGTTCTTC

V: TRBV10-3
J: TRBJ1-4
D: NA
size: NA
CDR3: CAISEFPGTNEKLFF
DNA: TGTGCCATCAGTGAGTTCCCGGGTACTAATGAAAAACTGTTTTTT

V: TRBV7-9
J: TRBJ1-4
D: NA
size: few
CDR3: CASSGRTRGHEKLFF
DNA: TGTGCCAGCAGCGGGCGGACGCGGGGACATGAAAAACTGTTTTTT

V: TRBV24-1
J: TRBJ1-5
D: NA
size: NA
CDR3: CATSDLSTGQPQHF
DNA: TGTGCCACCAGTGATTTATCTACCGGTCAGCCCCAGCATTTT

V: TRBV29-1
J: TRBJ2-7
D: NA
size: NA
CDR3: CSVIGHGKGPYEQYF
DNA: TGCAGCGTGATAGGACATGGTAAGGGTCCCTACGAGCAGTACTTC

V: TRBV10-1
J: TRBJ2-1
D: TRBD1
size: NA
CDR3: CASRTGTGGVRDEQFF
DNA: TGCGCCAGCAGGACCGGGACAGGGGGTGTCAGGGATGAGCAGTTCTTC

V: TRBV2
J: TRBJ2-1
D: NA
size: NA
CDR3: CASSDFTRGEQFF
DNA: TGTGCCAGCAGTGATTTTACCCGGGGTGAGCAGTTCTTC

V: TRBV2
J: TRBJ1-2
D: TRBD1
size: NA
CDR3: CASSFSAGISIRGHSSNYGYTF
DNA: TGTGCCAGCAGTTTCTCGGCCGGAATATCTATAAGGGGGCATTCTTCTAACTATGGCTACACCTTC

V: TRBV28
J: TRBJ1-2
D: NA
size: NA
CDR3: CASQPAGYGYTF
DNA: TGTGCCAGCCAACCGGCGGGGTATGGCTACACCTTC

V: TRBV7-9
J: TRBJ1-4
D: NA
size: NA
CDR3: CASSLARQVDEKLFF
DNA: TGTGCCAGCAGCTTAGCCCGCCAGGTAGATGAAAAACTGTTTTTT

V: TRBV6-7
J: TRBJ1-1
D: NA
size: NA
CDR3: CASKGVGEAFF
DNA: TGTGCCAGCAAGGGGGTAGGTGAAGCTTTCTTT

V: TRBV5-6
J: TRBJ1-1
D: TRBD1
size: NA
CDR3: CASSRGTGGMNTEAFF
DNA: TGTGCCAGCAGCCGAGGAACAGGGGGCATGAACACTGAAGCTTTCTTT

V: TRBV4-1
J: TRBJ2-7
D: TRBD2
size: NA
CDR3: CASSPEGTSLGEQYF
DNA: TGCGCCAGCAGCCCCGAAGGGACTAGTCTGGGCGAGCAGTACTTC

V: TRBV19
J: TRBJ1-4
D: TRBD1
size: NA
CDR3: CASSMGQGYEKLFF
DNA: TGTGCCAGTAGTATGGGACAGGGCTATGAAAAACTGTTTTTT

V: TRBV19
J: TRBJ2-1
D: TRBD2
size: NA
CDR3: CASSIGLAGYNEQFF
DNA: TGTGCCAGTAGTATCGGGCTAGCGGGGTACAATGAGCAGTTCTTC

V: TRBV5-1
J: TRBJ1-1
D: NA
size: NA
CDR3: CASSVGDLNTEAFF
DNA: TGCGCCAGCAGCGTAGGGGACTTAAACACTGAAGCTTTCTTT

V: TRBV6-6
J: TRBJ1-2
D: TRBD1
size: NA
CDR3: CASSPRPGQGLGYGYTF
DNA: TGTGCCAGCAGTCCCCGACCGGGACAGGGGTTGGGCTATGGCTACACCTTC

V: TRBV7-9
J: TRBJ1-3
D: NA
size: NA
CDR3: CASSADIDRNTIYF
DNA: TGTGCCAGCAGCGCTGATATAGATAGAAACACCATATATTTT

V: TRBV30
J: TRBJ1-4
D: TRBD1
size: NA
CDR3: CAWSADRDLEKLFF
DNA: TGTGCCTGGAGTGCGGACAGGGATCTTGAAAAACTGTTTTTT

V: TRBV28
J: TRBJ1-1
D: NA
size: NA
CDR3: CASTGGVTTFF
DNA: TGTGCCAGCACAGGCGGGGTTACAACTTTCTTT

V: TRBV19
J: TRBJ2-3
D: TRBD1
size: NA
CDR3: CASSDRGTDTQYF
DNA: TGTGCCAGTTCAGACAGGGGCACAGATACGCAGTATTTT

V: TRBV27
J: TRBJ1-5
D: TRBD1
size: NA
CDR3: CASSLSGTGNQPQHF
DNA: TGTGCCAGCAGTTTGTCCGGGACAGGGAATCAGCCCCAGCATTTT

V: TRBV7-2
J: TRBJ2-5
D: NA
size: NA
CDR3: CASSRRGEETQYF
DNA: TGTGCCAGCAGCCGACGTGGAGAAGAGACCCAGTACTTC

V: TRBV5-6
J: TRBJ2-3
D: TRBD2
size: NA
CDR3: CASSFTSADTQYF
DNA: TGTGCCAGCAGCTTTACTAGCGCAGATACGCAGTATTTT